This TCR beta chain was retrieved from a study of beta chain features in type 1 diabetes. Every bit of the isolated RNA underwent reverse transcription, so sequencing read expressed TCRB transcripts. Profiling relied on immunoSEQ multiplex PCR, and the TCRdb table lists in-frame clones only, not all of them. The data hold about 620,000 clones, with 15% observed a single time. Study results and limitations: For patients and controls alike, PCR might favor shorter templates to the same degree. All four CD4+ subsets of Type 1 diabetes patients contained TCRB CDR3s that were moderately but significantly shorter.

Germline V gene sequence: CDR1 SGHNT, CDR2 YYREEE (reference sequence). The CDR3 length is 15 residues. V dropped 7 bases and J dropped 3; count of bases not matched to a gene: 8. This clone was counted ten times or more. What it recognizes is unknown. The source is a man younger than 35 in good health. The chain employs TRBV5-4 and TRBJ2-3; 10 bases fit TRBD2. The sequencing sample was made of naive CD4+ T cells from blood. This CDR3 is CASGAGLAVTDTQYF. The CDR3 DNA is TGTGCCAGCGGGGCCGGACTAGCGGTTACAGATACGCAGTATTTT.